These 8 T cell receptor beta chains originate from one sample sequenced in a study of blood T cell repertoires in COVID-19. TCRdb's copy holds only in-frame clones and misses some; the assay was immunoSEQ multiplex PCR. In the table there are some 180,000 clones, about nine tenths of which are singletons. The specimen sequenced was peripheral blood. The receptors shown here come from a man aged 45-60 years with acute or convalescent COVID-19.

V and J are TRBV7-9 and TRBJ1-2; 7 bases match TRBD1. This CDR3 is 15 amino acids long. Germline V gene lookup returns CDR1 SEHNR and CDR2 FQNEAQ (reference sequence). The V segment lost 4 bases and the J segment 4 bases; nucleotides outside the gene matches: 9. The chain's CDR3 is CASSWGQSASYGYTF. The CDR3 nucleotides read TGTGCCAGCAGCTGGGGACAGTCGGCCTCCTATGGCTACACCTTC.

The V gene is TRBV3-1 (or the pseudogene TRBV3-2), the J gene TRBJ2-2, with TRBD2 matching 11 bases. The V segment lost 4 bases and the J segment 3 bases; nucleotides outside the gene matches: 4. The CDR3 covers 16 residues. Per germline, CDR1 LGHDT and CDR2 YNNKEL (reference sequence). CDR3 protein: CASSPLAGGDTGELFF. For the CDR3, the DNA is TGTGCCAGCAGCCCATTAGCGGGGGGGGACACCGGGGAGCTGTTTTTT.

The rearrangement links TRBV28 to TRBJ1-3; TRBD1 matches 10 bases. CDR1 and CDR2 from the germline V gene are MDHEN and SYDVKM. J was trimmed by 5 bases and V by 6 bases; bases with no gene match: 1. The CDR3 is made up of 13 amino acids. CDR3 region: CASRGQGRNTIYF. CDR3 DNA: TGTGCCAGCAGGGGACAGGGGAGAAACACCATATATTTT. The full variable domain, completed using reference TRBV28 and TRBJ1-3, is DVKVTQSSRYLVKRTGEKVFLECVQDMDHENMFWYRQDPGLGLRLIYFSYDVKMKEKGDIPEGYSVSREKKERFSLILESASTNQTSMYLCASRGQGRNTIYFGEGSWLTVV.

The gene calls are TRBV24-1 and TRBJ1-1; 7 bases map to TRBD1. The trim removed 4 bases at V and 4 bases at J, leaving 5 bases unmatched. In germline, CDR1 is KGHDR, CDR2 SFDVKD. The CDR3 covers 14 residues. The CDR3 DNA reads as TGTGCCACCAGTGACCAGGGGGGAGGCACTGAAGCTTTCTTT. Translating it yields CATSDQGGGTEAFF.

V gene TRBV4-3 combines with J gene TRBJ1-1; D is unresolved. Trimming took 1 base from V and 2 from J, leaving 5 bases between them. CDR1 LGHNA and CDR2 YSLEER come from the germline V gene. This CDR3 comprises 13 residues. CDR3 residues: CASSQVLNTEAFF. The CDR3, as DNA: TGCGCCAGCAGCCAAGTTCTAAACACTGAAGCTTTCTTT.

V is TRBV5-6 and J is TRBJ1-2; 7 bases agree with TRBD1. CDR3 length: 14 amino acids. Germline V lookup: CDR1 SGHDT, CDR2 YYEEEE. Germline trimming cut 2 bases from V and 4 bases from J; bases unmatched to any gene: 5. The CDR3 is CASSFRTGSYGYTF. The CDR3 DNA reads TGTGCCAGCAGCTTTCGGACAGGCTCCTATGGCTACACCTTC.

This chain uses TRBV4-2 with TRBJ2-2; 10 nucleotides align to TRBD2. The CDR3 is 15 residues long. The ends lost 5 bases at V and 6 bases at J; junction bases unmatched: 6. Per germline, CDR1 LGHNA and CDR2 YNFKEQ. The CDR3 region is CASSYSGGIPGELFF. The CDR3 DNA sequence: TGTGCCAGCAGCTATAGCGGGGGGATCCCCGGGGAGCTGTTTTTT.

The CDR3 loop is CASSFIRSSYEQYF. The CDR3 DNA reads TGTGCCAGCAGTTTTATCCGGAGCTCCTACGAGCAGTACTTC. This sequence joins TRBV28 and TRBJ2-7; D remains unclear. CDR1 MDHEN and CDR2 SYDVKM come from the germline V gene. This CDR3 has 14 amino acids. V gave up 3 bases and J gave up 0 bases, with 9 bases separating them.